Each of the 29 T cell receptor beta chains below was sequenced from the same sample in a study of cytomegalovirus exposure and HLA in healthy donors. Researchers ran the PCR with 60 Vbeta and 13 Jbeta primers. Clones were read by immunoSEQ multiplex PCR, and TCRdb kept only the in-frame ones, dropping some. This sample carries around 97,000 clones, approximately 9% of them seen once, and the ten largest clones take about 4.7%. Sequencing was performed on PBMCs. The receptors shown here come from a man aged 45-65 years in good health and CMV-seropositive.

This clone was seen more than once but under ten times. This chain uses TRBV28 with TRBJ2-7, with D unresolved. CDR1 is MDHEN, CDR2 SYDVKM, per germline. V lost 6 bases to trimming and J lost 0 bases, with 18 bases between them. This CDR3 comprises 16 residues. In DNA form, the CDR3 reads TGTGCCAGCAGGAACCTCTTGAGTTCCACCTCCTACGAGCAGTACTTC. This sequence encodes CASRNLLSSTSYEQYF.

A single count supports this clone. J is TRBJ2-1 and V is TRBV4-2; 7 bases are a match to TRBD1. V lost 4 bases, J lost 7 bases, and 4 bases stayed unmatched. The CDR3 has 13 amino acids. The germline V gene encodes CDR1 LGHNA and CDR2 YNFKEQ. The CDR3 DNA reads as TGTGCCAGCAGCCCCACAGGGGAAAATGAGCAGTTCTTC. This sequence encodes CASSPTGENEQFF.

The V call is TRBV4-2, the J call TRBJ2-1, with 9 bases matching TRBD2. The CDR3 is 15 residues long. Germline V gene data show CDR1 as LGHNA and CDR2 as YNFKEQ. V trimming: 1 base; J trimming: 5 bases; junction bases outside the gene matches: 3. The DNA for the CDR3 is TGTGCCAGCAGCCAAGTGACTAGCGGCCACAATGAGCAGTTCTTC. It translates to CASSQVTSGHNEQFF.

The V gene is TRBV28, the J gene TRBJ1-1; no definite D call. The CDR3 sequence is 16 residues long. Trimming removed 2 bases at V and 0 bases at J, with 13 bases between. Germline V gene lookup returns CDR1 MDHEN and CDR2 SYDVKM. CDR3 region: CASSLIGLAMNTEAFF. CDR3 bases: TGTGCCAGCAGTTTAATTGGGCTGGCCATGAACACTGAAGCTTTCTTT.

The chain is built from TRBV2 and TRBJ2-1, with a tentative D call TRBD2 (6 bases). V was trimmed by 1 base and J by 7 bases, leaving 17 bases between them. The germline gives CDR1 SNHLY, CDR2 FYNNEI. The length of the CDR3 is 16 residues. The CDR3 coding sequence is TGTGCCAGCAGTGAAGTTGCGGCGGGAACGCGGAATGAGCAGTTCTTC. As protein: CASSEVAAGTRNEQFF.

This clone was observed many times. The chain uses TRBV9 and TRBJ2-2, with 13 positions matching TRBD2. Germline CDR1 reads SGDLS; CDR2 reads YYNGEE. The CDR3 length is 15 residues. The V segment lost 5 bases and the J segment 5 bases; nucleotides outside the gene matches: 3. The CDR3 DNA reads as TGTGCCAGCAGTACACTAGCGGGAGGGACCGGGGAGCTGTTTTTT. Its protein is CASSTLAGGTGELFF.

This clone has only a few counts. The chain links TRBV19 to TRBJ1-2, with a weak D call TRBD1 (6 bases). The CDR3 has 13 amino acids. Looked up from germline, CDR1 is LNHDA and CDR2 is SQIVND (reference sequence). Trimming stripped 5 bases from V and 3 bases from J, with 10 bases between. Here the CDR3 reads CASSPWTDYGYTF. The DNA for the CDR3 is TGTGCCAGTAGTCCGTGGACAGACTATGGCTACACCTTC.

This clone was detected a few times. The gene calls are TRBV18 and TRBJ1-6, with D possibly TRBD1 on 6 matching bases. CDR1 KGHSH and CDR2 LQKENI come from the germline V gene. The CDR3 length is 16 residues. With 5 bases removed from V and 3 bases from J, the gap between germline ends came to 14 bases. The CDR3 reads CASSFTRDIYNSPLHF. CDR3 nucleotide sequence: TGTGCCAGCTCATTCACCCGGGACATCTATAATTCACCCCTCCACTTT.

This chain connects TRBV18 to TRBJ2-2, with D unresolved. The CDR3 has 15 amino acids. With 0 bases removed from V and 6 bases from J, the gap between germline ends came to 11 bases. Germline V gives CDR1 KGHSH, CDR2 LQKENI. CDR3 amino acids: CASSPPNGRAGELFF. CDR3 nucleotides: TGTGCCAGCTCACCACCAAACGGTCGCGCCGGGGAGCTGTTTTTT.

The J gene is TRBJ2-1, the V gene TRBV28; TRBD2 aligns across 9 bases. This CDR3 has 17 residues. From germline, CDR1 is MDHEN and CDR2 SYDVKM. Trimming took 4 bases from V and 4 from J; bases not matched to a gene: 11. CDR3 bases: TGTGCCAGCAGTTCTCCTAGCGGGGCGACCCCATACAATGAGCAGTTCTTC. This encodes CASSSPSGATPYNEQFF.

V is TRBV7-2 and J is TRBJ2-1; D might be TRBD2 (5 bases). The CDR3 consists of 14 residues. The V gene lost 2 bases and the J gene lost 0 bases, with 5 bases spanning the gap. Germline CDR1 SGHTA, CDR2 FQGNSA. CDR3 region: CASSLRGSYNEQFF. The CDR3 bases are TGTGCCAGCAGCTTACGGGGCTCCTACAATGAGCAGTTCTTC.

Concerning this clone itself: In the same sample, other DNA sequences code for this CDR3. This chain joins TRBV9 and TRBJ2-2, with 9 bases that match TRBD1. The germline V gene has CDR1 SGDLS and CDR2 YYNGEE. Trimming removed 4 bases from V and 5 bases from J; junction bases left unmatched: 9. The CDR3 extends over 16 amino acids. The CDR3 loop reads CASSPSGTGRTGELFF. CDR3 nucleotides: TGTGCCAGCAGCCCCTCCGGGACAGGGAGGACCGGGGAGCTGTTTTTT.

This clone has just a few counts. The chain uses TRBV27 and TRBJ1-1, with TRBD1 matching 8 bases. From germline, CDR1 is MNHEY and CDR2 SMNVEV (reference sequence). CDR3 length equals 14 residues. The V gene end was trimmed by 6 bases and the J gene end by 6 bases; junction bases not matched to a gene: 9. The CDR3 DNA follows: TGTGCCAGCAGCGGGACAGGAGCTCTATCTGAAGCTTTCTTT. Encoded protein: CASSGTGALSEAFF.

This clone turned up a few times. This chain joins TRBV23-1 and TRBJ1-1; D gene ambiguous. TRBV23-1 is known as an ORF, though its function is uncertain. The CDR3 runs to 19 residues. V was shortened by 3 bases and J by 0 bases, with 23 bases between the two germline ends. In DNA, the CDR3 is TGCGCCAGCAGTCAGGATTACCCGCAGGCTCAACCTCTGAACACTGAAGCTTTCTTT. Its protein product is CASSQDYPQAQPLNTEAFF.

V and J are TRBV7-9 and TRBJ1-2, with 9 bases that match TRBD1. This CDR3 has 14 amino acids. Trimming at V came to 3 bases and at J to 7 bases, leaving 6 bases not matched to a gene. Germline values: CDR1 SEHNR, CDR2 FQNEAQ (reference sequence). The CDR3 bases are TGTGCCAGCAGCTTTTCGGGACAGGGAGTTGGCTACACCTTC. Translation gives CASSFSGQGVGYTF.

This clone was seen more than once but under ten times. This sequence joins TRBV27 and TRBJ2-1; TRBD2 matches 8 bases. V lost 0 bases and J lost 4; bases outside the gene matches: 11. This CDR3 spans 18 amino acids. Per the germline V gene, CDR1 is MNHEY and CDR2 is SMNVEV (reference sequence). The CDR3: CASSLSAGTRFSYNEQFF. The CDR3 DNA follows: TGTGCCAGCAGTTTATCAGCCGGGACTAGATTTTCGTACAATGAGCAGTTCTTC.

This clone was detected a few times. The rearrangement links TRBV9 to TRBJ2-2; D might be TRBD1 (6 bases). Germline V gene data show CDR1 as SGDLS and CDR2 as YYNGEE. Trimming took 2 bases from V and 3 from J, leaving 11 bases between them. This CDR3 comprises 15 residues. CDR3 sequence: CASSVTGTYTGELFF. For the CDR3, the DNA is TGTGCCAGCAGCGTCACAGGGACGTACACCGGGGAGCTGTTTTTT.

J is TRBJ2-5 and V is TRBV4-2; tentatively, D is TRBD2 (5 bases). Trimming took off 1 base at V and 3 bases at J, with 9 bases between the two ends. This CDR3 contains 14 residues. Germline values: CDR1 LGHNA, CDR2 YNFKEQ. This CDR3 is CASSQGGAEETQYF. The CDR3 DNA reads TGTGCCAGCAGCCAAGGAGGAGCGGAAGAGACCCAGTACTTC.

This sequence joins TRBV5-6 and TRBJ1-5; D gene ambiguous. The ends were cut back, 6 bases at V and 2 bases at J, with 9 bases in the middle. The CDR3 runs to 13 residues. Germline V gene lookup returns CDR1 SGHDT and CDR2 YYEEEE. The CDR3 protein is CASNSGGNQPQHF. CDR3 nucleotides: TGTGCCAGCAACTCTGGAGGCAATCAGCCCCAGCATTTT. Variable domain in full (rest from reference TRBV5-6 and TRBJ1-5): DAGVTQSPTHLIKTRGQQVTLRCSPKSGHDTVSWYQQALGQGPQFIFQYYEEEERQRGNFPDRFSGHQFPNYSSELNVNALLLGDSALYLCASNSGGNQPQHFGDGTRLSIL.

This clone was observed a handful of times. The V and J genes are TRBV6-5 and TRBJ1-2, with 7 positions matching TRBD1. The CDR3 contains 13 residues. Per germline, CDR1 MNHEY and CDR2 SVGAGI. J was trimmed by 3 bases and V by 6 bases; bases with no gene match: 4. In DNA form, the CDR3 reads TGTGCCAGCAGCCTCGACAGGGACTATGGCTACACCTTC. It is translated as CASSLDRDYGYTF.

In its sample, this clone was seen a few times. Germline is not matched at one junction end, which may reflect a read error. V usage is TRBV29-1 and J usage is TRBJ1-2, with D uncertain. The CDR3 is made up of 12 amino acids. Germline V gene sequence: CDR1 SQVTM, CDR2 ANQGSEA. DNA for the CDR3: TGCAGAGTTGTGTTGCTGGGCCGAAAGGTTCGTTTC. This gives the protein CRVVLLGRKVRF.

The chain carries TRBV15 and TRBJ2-5; 7 bases line up with TRBD1. After removal of 3 bases from V and 4 bases from J, the junction contained 8 bases not matched to a gene. The CDR3 sequence is 15 residues long. CDR1 and CDR2 (germline): LNHNV, YYDKDF (reference sequence). This CDR3 is CATSRGTNRGETQYF. The CDR3 region has the DNA TGTGCCACCAGCAGGGGGACGAACAGGGGAGAGACCCAGTACTTC.

V usage is TRBV5-1 and J usage is TRBJ2-2, with 9 bases fitting TRBD1. The ends lost 2 bases at V and 4 bases at J; junction bases unmatched: 3. This CDR3 is 15 amino acids long. CDR1 SGHRS and CDR2 YFSETQ come from the germline V gene. CDR3 protein: CASSLQGAFTGELFF. The CDR3 coding sequence is TGCGCCAGCAGCTTACAGGGGGCTTTCACCGGGGAGCTGTTTTTT.

This chain connects TRBV2 to TRBJ2-5, with D possibly matching TRBD2 (5 bases). The CDR3 runs to 13 residues. V was trimmed by 7 bases and J by 2 bases, leaving 11 bases between them. Germline V CDR1 and CDR2: SNHLY, FYNNEI. The CDR3 DNA is TGTGCCAGCAAATCGGGGAGACAAGAGACCCAGTACTTC. Translation gives CASKSGRQETQYF.

This clone was detected many times. This chain joins TRBV7-6 and TRBJ2-7; no clear D gene. Germline CDR1 reads SGHVS; CDR2 reads FNYEAQ. The CDR3 contains 12 residues. The V end was cut by 2 bases, the J end by 5 bases, with 7 bases between. CDR3 sequence (DNA): TGTGCCAGCAGCTTACTTCCCCACGAGCAGTACTTC. Protein product: CASSLLPHEQYF.

The chain couples TRBV6-6 to TRBJ2-3, with 8 bases lining up with TRBD2. The CDR3 is made up of 12 amino acids. The V gene end was trimmed by 8 bases and the J gene end by 9 bases; junction bases not matched to a gene: 7. Germline V lookup: CDR1 MNHNY, CDR2 SVGAGI (reference sequence). CDR3 sequence: CASERAGVTQYF. The CDR3 nucleotides read TGTGCCAGCGAACGAGCGGGAGTAACGCAGTATTTT.

There are many counts of this clone. The genes are TRBV4-3 and TRBJ2-1; 11 nucleotides match TRBD2. Germline V gives CDR1 LGHNA, CDR2 YSLEER. V dropped 3 bases and J dropped 2; count of bases not matched to a gene: 0. There are 15 residues in the CDR3. CDR3 sequence reads: CASSQTSGAYNEQFF. The DNA of the CDR3 is TGCGCCAGCAGCCAGACTAGCGGGGCCTACAATGAGCAGTTCTTC.

This clone was picked up a small number of times. This rearrangement joins TRBV10-1 to TRBJ2-2, with D maybe TRBD1 (5 bases). CDR1 WNHNN and CDR2 SYGVQD come from the germline V gene (reference sequence). This CDR3 has 14 residues. Between the trimmed V and J ends, which lost 5 bases and 1 base, there was a span of 8 bases. CDR3 loop: CASSRGGNTGELFF. CDR3 DNA sequence: TGCGCCAGCAGTAGGGGCGGGAACACCGGGGAGCTGTTTTTT.

This rearrangement joins TRBV7-9 to TRBJ2-2, with D unclear. From germline, CDR1 is SEHNR and CDR2 FQNEAQ (reference sequence). CDR3 length: 17 amino acids. V was clipped by 4 bases and J by 0 bases, with 15 bases between them. The CDR3 DNA is TGTGCCAGCAGCTCTCTTCCTCCGGGTTCGAACACCGGGGAGCTGTTTTTT. This translates into CASSSLPPGSNTGELFF.